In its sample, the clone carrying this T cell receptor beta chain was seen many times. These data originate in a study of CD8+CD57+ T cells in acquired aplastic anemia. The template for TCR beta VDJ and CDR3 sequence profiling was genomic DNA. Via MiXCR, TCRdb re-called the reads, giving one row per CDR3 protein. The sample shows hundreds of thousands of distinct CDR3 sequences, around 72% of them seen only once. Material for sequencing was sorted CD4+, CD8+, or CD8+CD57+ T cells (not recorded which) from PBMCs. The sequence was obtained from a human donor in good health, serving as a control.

This CDR3 is CASRYGSSYNSPLHF. As DNA, the CDR3 is TGTGCCAGCAGATACGGGTCCTCCTATAATTCACCCCTCCACTTT. The chain is built from TRBV5-4 and TRBJ1-6; unclear D gene. The V end lost 5 bases, the J end lost 0 bases, and 9 bases lay between the germline ends. There are 15 residues in the CDR3. CDR1 and CDR2 (germline): SGHNT, YYREEE (reference sequence).